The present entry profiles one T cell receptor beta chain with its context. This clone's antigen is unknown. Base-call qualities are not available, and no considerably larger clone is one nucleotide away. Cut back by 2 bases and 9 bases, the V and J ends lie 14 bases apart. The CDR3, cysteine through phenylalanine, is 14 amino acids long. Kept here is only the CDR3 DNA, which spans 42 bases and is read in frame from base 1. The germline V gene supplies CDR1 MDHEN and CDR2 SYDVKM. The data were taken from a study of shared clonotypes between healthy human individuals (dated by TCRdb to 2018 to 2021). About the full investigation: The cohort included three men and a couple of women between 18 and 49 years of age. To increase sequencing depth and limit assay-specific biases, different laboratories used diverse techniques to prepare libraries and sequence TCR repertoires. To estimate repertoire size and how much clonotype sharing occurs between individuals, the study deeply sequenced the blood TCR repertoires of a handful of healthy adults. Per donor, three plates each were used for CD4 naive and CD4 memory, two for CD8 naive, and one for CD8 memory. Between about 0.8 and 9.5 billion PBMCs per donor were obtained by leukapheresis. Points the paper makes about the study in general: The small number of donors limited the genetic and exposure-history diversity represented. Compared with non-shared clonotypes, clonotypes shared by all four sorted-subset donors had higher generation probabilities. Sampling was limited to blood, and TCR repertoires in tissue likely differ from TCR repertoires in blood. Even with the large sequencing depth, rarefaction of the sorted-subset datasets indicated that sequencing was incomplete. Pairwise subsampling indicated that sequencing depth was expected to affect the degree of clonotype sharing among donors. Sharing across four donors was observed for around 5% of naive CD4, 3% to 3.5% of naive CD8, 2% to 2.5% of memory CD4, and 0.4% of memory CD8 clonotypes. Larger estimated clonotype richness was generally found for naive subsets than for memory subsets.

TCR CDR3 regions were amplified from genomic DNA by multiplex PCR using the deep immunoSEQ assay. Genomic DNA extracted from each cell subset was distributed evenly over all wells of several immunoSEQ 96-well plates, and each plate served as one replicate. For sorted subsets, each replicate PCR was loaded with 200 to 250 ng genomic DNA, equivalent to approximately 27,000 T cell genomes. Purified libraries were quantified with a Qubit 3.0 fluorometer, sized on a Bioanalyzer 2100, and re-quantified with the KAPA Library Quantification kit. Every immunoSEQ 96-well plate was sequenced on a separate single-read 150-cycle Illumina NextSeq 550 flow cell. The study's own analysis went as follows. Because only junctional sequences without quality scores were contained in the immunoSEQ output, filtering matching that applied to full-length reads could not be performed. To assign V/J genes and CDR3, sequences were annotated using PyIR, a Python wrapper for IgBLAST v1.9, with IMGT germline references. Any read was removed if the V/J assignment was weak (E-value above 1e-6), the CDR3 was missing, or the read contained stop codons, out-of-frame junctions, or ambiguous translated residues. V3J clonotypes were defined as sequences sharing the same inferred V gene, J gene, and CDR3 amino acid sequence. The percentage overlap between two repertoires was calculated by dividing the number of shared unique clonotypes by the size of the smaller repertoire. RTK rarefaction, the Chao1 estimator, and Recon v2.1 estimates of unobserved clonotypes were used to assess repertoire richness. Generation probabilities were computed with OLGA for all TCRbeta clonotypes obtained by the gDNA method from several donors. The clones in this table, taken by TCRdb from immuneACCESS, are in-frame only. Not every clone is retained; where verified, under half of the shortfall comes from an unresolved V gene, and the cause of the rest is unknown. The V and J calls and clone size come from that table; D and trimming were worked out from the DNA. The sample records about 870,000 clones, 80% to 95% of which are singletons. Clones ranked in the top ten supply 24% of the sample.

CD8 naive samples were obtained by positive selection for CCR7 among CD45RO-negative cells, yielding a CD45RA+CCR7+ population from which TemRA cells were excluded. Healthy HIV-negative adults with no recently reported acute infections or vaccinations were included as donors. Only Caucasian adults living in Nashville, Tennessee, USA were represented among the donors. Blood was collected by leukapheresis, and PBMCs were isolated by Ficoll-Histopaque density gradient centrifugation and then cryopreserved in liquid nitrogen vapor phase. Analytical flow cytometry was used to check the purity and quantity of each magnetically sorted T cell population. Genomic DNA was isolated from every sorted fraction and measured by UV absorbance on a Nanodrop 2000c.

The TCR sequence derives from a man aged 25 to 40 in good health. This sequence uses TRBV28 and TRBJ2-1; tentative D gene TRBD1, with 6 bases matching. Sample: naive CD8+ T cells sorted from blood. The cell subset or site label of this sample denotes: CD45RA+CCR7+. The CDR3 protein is CASSLSGRGGEQFF. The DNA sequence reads TGTGCCAGCAGTTTAAGTGGGAGAGGGGGTGAGCAGTTCTTC.